The 4 T cell receptor beta chains reported below all come from one sample, sequenced in a study of blood T cell repertoires in COVID-19. Assay: immunoSEQ multiplex PCR; the TCRdb copy retains only in-frame clones and omits some. This table has about 100,000 clones, 70% to 90% appearing once. Sequenced material: peripheral blood. These receptors originate from a human donor in a cohort sampled during active COVID-19.

The chain joins TRBV19 to TRBJ2-7, with 8 bases that match TRBD2. The length of the CDR3 is 15 residues. The V segment lost 3 bases and the J segment 2 bases; nucleotides outside the gene matches: 6. Germline values: CDR1 LNHDA, CDR2 SQIVND (reference sequence). DNA for the CDR3: TGTGCCAGTAGTATCCGGGTAGCGGGAACCTACGAGCAGTACTTC. Protein product: CASSIRVAGTYEQYF.

V gene TRBV25-1 combines with J gene TRBJ2-1; tentatively, D is TRBD1 (7 bases). CDR3 size: 18 residues. V shed 1 base and J shed 3 bases, with 19 bases lying between them. Germline V gives CDR1 MGHDK, CDR2 SYGVNS. The CDR3 loop is CASSESVVGGTDYNEQFF. The DNA of the CDR3 is TGTGCCAGCAGTGAATCCGTTGTTGGGGGGACAGACTACAATGAGCAGTTCTTC.

V and J are TRBV7-2 and TRBJ2-1; D is possibly TRBD2 (7 bases). V shed 5 bases and J shed 2 bases, with 13 bases lying between them. There are 15 residues in the CDR3. Germline values: CDR1 SGHTA, CDR2 FQGNSA. In DNA, the CDR3 is TGTGCCAGCAGCCGTGAGGGGGGGACCTACAATGAGCAGTTCTTC. This codes for CASSREGGTYNEQFF. The full variable domain, with the rest looked up from reference TRBV7-2 and TRBJ2-1, is GAGVSQSPSNKVTEKGKDVELRCDPISGHTALYWYRQSLGQGLEFLIYFQGNSAPDKSGLPSDRFSAERTGGSVSTLTIQRTQQEDSAVYLCASSREGGTYNEQFFGPGTRLTVL.

The chain uses TRBV5-8 and TRBJ2-2; 8 bases match TRBD1. The CDR3 contains 15 residues. V lost 3 bases and J lost 2; bases outside the gene matches: 3. In germline, CDR1 is SGHTS, CDR2 YDEGEE. CDR3: CASSSGQVNTGELFF. The CDR3 DNA sequence: TGTGCCAGCAGCTCGGGACAGGTTAACACCGGGGAGCTGTTTTTT.